This TCR beta chain was profiled in a study of T cell repertoires in cytomegalovirus infection. Study-level information: Evidence of both CMV infection and a matching HLA type came from public TCR beta signatures.

At least ten counts were recorded for this clonotype. Its antigen remains unidentified. The CDR3 is 14 residues long. V was cut by 6 bases and J by 0 bases, with 9 bases left in between. The germline V gene encodes CDR1 LNHDA and CDR2 SQIVND (reference sequence). TCRdb re-called the reads through MiXCR, storing one row per CDR3 protein. In the table there are some 680,000 distinct CDR3 sequences, 35% of which are singletons. The study, taken as a whole, reports: Using cumulative public TCR beta family frequency, the authors identified those who carried CMV together with the relevant HLA. CMV-specific TCR beta clonotypes restricted by HLA-C dominated the ex vivo response.

Material: PBMCs. The chain has TRBV19 and TRBJ1-3; D may be TRBD1 (5 bases). The TCR was taken from a human donor in good health (CMV status not recorded). Some clones in this sample may be carry-over from other donors' samples. The CDR3 nucleotides read TGTGCCAGTAGCCTGACAGACTCTGGAAACACCATATATTTT. It yields the protein CASSLTDSGNTIYF.